The following is a TCR beta chain sequence with its context. The source of the sample is a study of blood T cell repertoires in COVID-19. Study-wide context: Italy, Spain and the United States were the sources of the convalescent and acute COVID-19 samples. T cells, B-cell-depleted T cells, or PBMCs supplied cDNA or gDNA.

Original methodology: Estimates of nucleated cell counts were drawn from the amplification of reference gene primers. The assay was immunoSEQ multiplex PCR, and TCRdb's table has in-frame clones only and misses some. The DNA was the basis for D and trimming; V, J and clone size are from that table. The table records approximately 270,000 clones, around nine tenths of them present only once. CDR1 is SNHLY, CDR2 FYNNEI, per germline. V was cut by 4 bases and J by 4 bases, with 23 bases left in between. This CDR3 has 18 amino acids. The sample taken for sequencing was peripheral blood. The source of this sequence is a man aged 25 to 40 with acute or convalescent COVID-19. The chain links TRBV2 to TRBJ1-3; D possibly corresponds to TRBD1 (6 bases). This CDR3 reads CASSGLHFTGLGGNTIYF. The CDR3 nucleotides read TGTGCCAGCAGTGGACTACATTTTACAGGGCTGGGGGGAAACACCATATATTTT.